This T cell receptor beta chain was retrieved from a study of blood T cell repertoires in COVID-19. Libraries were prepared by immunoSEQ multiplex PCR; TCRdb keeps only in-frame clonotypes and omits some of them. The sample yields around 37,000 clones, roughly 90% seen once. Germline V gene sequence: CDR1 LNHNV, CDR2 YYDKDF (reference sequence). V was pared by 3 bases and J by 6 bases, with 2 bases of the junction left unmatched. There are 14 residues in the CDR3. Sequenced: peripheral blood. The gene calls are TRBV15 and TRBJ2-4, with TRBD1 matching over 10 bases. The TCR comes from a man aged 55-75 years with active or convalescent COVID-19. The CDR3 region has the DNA TGTGCCACCAGCAGTAGGACAGGGGGAAACATTCAGTACTTC. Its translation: CATSSRTGGNIQYF.